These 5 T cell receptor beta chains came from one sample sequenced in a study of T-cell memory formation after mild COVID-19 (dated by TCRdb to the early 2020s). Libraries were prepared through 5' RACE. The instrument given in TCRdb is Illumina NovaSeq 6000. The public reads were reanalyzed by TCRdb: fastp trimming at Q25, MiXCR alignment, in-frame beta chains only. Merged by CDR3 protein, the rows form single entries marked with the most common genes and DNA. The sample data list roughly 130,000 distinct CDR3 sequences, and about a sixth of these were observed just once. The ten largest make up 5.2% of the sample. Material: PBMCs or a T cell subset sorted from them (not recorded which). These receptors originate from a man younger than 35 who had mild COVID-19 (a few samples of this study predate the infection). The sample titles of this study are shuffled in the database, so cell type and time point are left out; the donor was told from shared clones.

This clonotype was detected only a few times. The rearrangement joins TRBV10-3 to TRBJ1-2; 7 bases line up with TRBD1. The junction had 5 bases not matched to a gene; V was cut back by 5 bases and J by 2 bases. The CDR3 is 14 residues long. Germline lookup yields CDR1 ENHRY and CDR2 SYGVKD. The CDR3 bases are TGTGCCATCAGTTCCGGGACAGTAAACTATGGCTACACCTTC. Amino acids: CAISSGTVNYGYTF.

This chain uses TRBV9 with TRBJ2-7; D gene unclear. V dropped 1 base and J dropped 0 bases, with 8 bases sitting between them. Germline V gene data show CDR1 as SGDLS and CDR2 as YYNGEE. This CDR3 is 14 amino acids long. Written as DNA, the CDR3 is TGTGCCAGCAGCGTAATTCCAGTCTCCTACGAGCAGTACTTC. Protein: CASSVIPVSYEQYF.

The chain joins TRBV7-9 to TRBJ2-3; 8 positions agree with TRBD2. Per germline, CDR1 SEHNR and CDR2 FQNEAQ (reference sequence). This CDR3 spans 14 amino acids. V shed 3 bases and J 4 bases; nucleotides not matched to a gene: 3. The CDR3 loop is CASSFGGGPDTQYF. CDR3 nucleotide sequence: TGTGCCAGCAGCTTCGGGGGGGGGCCAGATACGCAGTATTTT.

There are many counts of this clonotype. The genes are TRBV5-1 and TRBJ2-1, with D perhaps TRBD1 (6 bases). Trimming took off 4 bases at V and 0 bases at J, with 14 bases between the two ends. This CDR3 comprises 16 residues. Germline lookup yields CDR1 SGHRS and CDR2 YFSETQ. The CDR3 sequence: CASSPGAPSSYNEQFF. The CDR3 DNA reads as TGCGCCAGCAGCCCAGGGGCCCCGAGCTCCTACAATGAGCAGTTCTTC.

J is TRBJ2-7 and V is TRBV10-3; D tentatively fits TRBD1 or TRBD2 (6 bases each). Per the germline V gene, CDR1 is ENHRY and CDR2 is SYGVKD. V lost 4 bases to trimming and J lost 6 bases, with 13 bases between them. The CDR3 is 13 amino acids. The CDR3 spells CAISVSRGGEQYF. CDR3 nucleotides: TGTGCCATCAGTGTATCCAGGGGAGGCGAGCAGTACTTC.